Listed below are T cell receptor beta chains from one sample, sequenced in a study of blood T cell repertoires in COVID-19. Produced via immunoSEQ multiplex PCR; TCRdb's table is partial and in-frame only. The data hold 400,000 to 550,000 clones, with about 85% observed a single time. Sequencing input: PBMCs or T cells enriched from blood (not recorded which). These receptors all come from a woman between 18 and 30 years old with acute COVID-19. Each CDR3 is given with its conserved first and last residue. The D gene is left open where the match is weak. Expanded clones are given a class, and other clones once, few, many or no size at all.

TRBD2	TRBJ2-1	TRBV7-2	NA	TGTGCCAGCAGCTCCCGGGAGGGGAACGGACAGTTCTTC	CASSSREGNGQFF
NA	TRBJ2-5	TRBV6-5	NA	TGTGCCAGCCGGACCCAGGTTGGGGCGTGGGAGACCCAGTACTTC	CASRTQVGAWETQYF
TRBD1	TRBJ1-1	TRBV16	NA	TGTGCCAGCAGCCAATCGGACAGGGGCACTGAGGAAGCTTTCTTT	CASSQSDRGTEEAFF
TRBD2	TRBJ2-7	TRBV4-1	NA	TGCGCCAGCAGCCAAGATGGGACTAGCGGGAGTCTGTACGAGCAGTACTTC	CASSQDGTSGSLYEQYF
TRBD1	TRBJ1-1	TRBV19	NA	TGTGCCAGTAGTATCTCGCCCAGGGGGGACACTGAAGCTTTCTTT	CASSISPRGDTEAFF
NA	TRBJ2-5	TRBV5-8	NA	TGTGCCAGCAGCTTGGCCGGGGGTTTGGAGACCCAGTACTTC	CASSLAGGLETQYF
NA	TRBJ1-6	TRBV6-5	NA	TGTGCCAGCAGTTACTCGTACAGGGTAAATTCACCCCTCCACTTT	CASSYSYRVNSPLHF
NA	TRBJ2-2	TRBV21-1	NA	TGTGCCAGCAGCCCTGACGGCCAGGAGAACACCGGGGAGCTGTTTTTT	CASSPDGQENTGELFF
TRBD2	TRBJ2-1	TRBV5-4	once	TGTGCCAGCAGCTTGGGCGGGAGGGCCATATTTGACAATGAGCAGTTCTTC	CASSLGGRAIFDNEQFF
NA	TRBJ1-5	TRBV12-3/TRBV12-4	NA	TGTGCCAGCAGTTCTACAGGGACGAATCGGCATTTT	CASSSTGTNRHF
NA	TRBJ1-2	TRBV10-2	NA	TGCGCCAGCAGTGGAGAGGTCCGACTCGGATATGGCTACACCTTC	CASSGEVRLGYGYTF
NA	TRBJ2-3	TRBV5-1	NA	TGCGCCAGCAGCTTGAACGCGGGGCCAACCGGGGATACGCAGTATTTT	CASSLNAGPTGDTQYF
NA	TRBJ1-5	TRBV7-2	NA	TGTGCCAGCACCAACAGGATTAATCAGCCCCAGCATTTT	CASTNRINQPQHF
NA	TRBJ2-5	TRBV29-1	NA	TGCAGCGTTTCGGGGATTGGGCAAGAGACCCAGTACTTC	CSVSGIGQETQYF
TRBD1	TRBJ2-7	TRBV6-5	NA	TGTGCCAGCAGTTACTCCGGGACAGGAATCCCCTACGAGCAGTACTTC	CASSYSGTGIPYEQYF
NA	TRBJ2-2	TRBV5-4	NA	TGTGCCAGCAGCACGGACAGACCTAACACCGGGGAGCTGTTTTTT	CASSTDRPNTGELFF
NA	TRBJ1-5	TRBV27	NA	TGTGCCAGCAGTTTAAGGAGGGTACCAAATCAGCCCCAGCATTTT	CASSLRRVPNQPQHF
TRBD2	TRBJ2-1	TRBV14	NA	TGTGCCAGCAGCCGTCTCTCCGGGACTAGGGCGAACAATGAGCAGTTCTTC	CASSRLSGTRANNEQFF
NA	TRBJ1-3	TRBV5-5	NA	TGTGCCAGCAGCCGGACTGAGACTTTAAACACCATATATTTT	CASSRTETLNTIYF
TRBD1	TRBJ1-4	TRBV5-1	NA	TGCGCCAGCAAGGGGACAAGGACCGACAGGGGTGGGCACCTAAATGAAAAACTGTTTTTT	CASKGTRTDRGGHLNEKLFF
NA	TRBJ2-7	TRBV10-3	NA	TGTGCCATCAGTGAGCCTGACAAGACCTACGAGCAGTACTTC	CAISEPDKTYEQYF
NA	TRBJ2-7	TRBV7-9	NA	TGTGCCAGCAGCTTAGGGAGCATGAAGACCTACGAGCAGTACTTC	CASSLGSMKTYEQYF
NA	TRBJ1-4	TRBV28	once	TGTGCCAGCAGCCTCGGGGGGCGAGAGGGGTATGAAAAACTGTTTTTT	CASSLGGREGYEKLFF
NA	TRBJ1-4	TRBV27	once	TGTGCCAGCAGTTTTCTTCCCTCAACTAATGAAAAACTGTTTTTT	CASSFLPSTNEKLFF
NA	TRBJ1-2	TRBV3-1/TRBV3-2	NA	TGTGCCAGCAGCCCCTCGGCCGTGCCGGAGGGCTACACCTTC	CASSPSAVPEGYTF
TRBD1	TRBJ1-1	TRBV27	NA	TGTGCCAGCAGTTTAACAGGGGGTTACATGAACACTGAAGCTTTCTTT	CASSLTGGYMNTEAFF
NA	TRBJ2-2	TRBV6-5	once	TGTGCCAGCATTACTCAGGGTGTCGGGGAGCTGTTTTTT	CASITQGVGELFF
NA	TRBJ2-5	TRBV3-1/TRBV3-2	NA	TGTGCCAGCAGCCAAAACCAGGGTTGGGAGACCCAGTACTTC	CASSQNQGWETQYF
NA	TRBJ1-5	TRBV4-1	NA	TGCGCCAGCAGCCAATCTCTCCAGGGCCAAGGGCAGCCCCAGCATTTT	CASSQSLQGQGQPQHF
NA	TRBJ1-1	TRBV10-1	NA	TGCGCCAGCAGTGGACAGACGAACACTGAAGCTTTCTTT	CASSGQTNTEAFF
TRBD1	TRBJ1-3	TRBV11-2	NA	TGTGCCAGCAGCTTCTTAAGTGGGACAGCCGGAAACACCATATATTTT	CASSFLSGTAGNTIYF
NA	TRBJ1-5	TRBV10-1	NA	TGCGCCAGCAGTGACGGGATCAATCAGCCCCAGCATTTT	CASSDGINQPQHF
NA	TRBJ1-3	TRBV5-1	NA	TGCGCCAGCAGTACAGGGTTTGGAAACACCATATATTTT	CASSTGFGNTIYF
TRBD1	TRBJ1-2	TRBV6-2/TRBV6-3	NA	TGTGCCAGCAGTTACTCACGGACAGGTGATGGCTACACCTTC	CASSYSRTGDGYTF
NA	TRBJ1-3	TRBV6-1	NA	TGTGCCAGCAGTGAAGACTTGTGGGGGGTGGACACCATATATTTT	CASSEDLWGVDTIYF
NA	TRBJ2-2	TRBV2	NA	TGTGCCAGCAGTGAAGTACCAGGGAACACCGGGGAGCTGTTTTTT	CASSEVPGNTGELFF
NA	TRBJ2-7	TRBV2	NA	TGTGCCAGCAGCGTTGTTAGCGTCTCCTACGAGCAGTACTTC	CASSVVSVSYEQYF
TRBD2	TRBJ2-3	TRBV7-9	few	TGTGCCAGCAGCTTAGGGGCTAGCGGAGTCACAGATACGCAGTATTTT	CASSLGASGVTDTQYF
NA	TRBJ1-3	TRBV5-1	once	TGCGCCAGCAGCTTGGACTCTGATGGAAACACCATATATTTT	CASSLDSDGNTIYF
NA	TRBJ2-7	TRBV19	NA	TGTGCCAGTAGTATCCGTAGGGGCGACGAGCAGTACTTC	CASSIRRGDEQYF
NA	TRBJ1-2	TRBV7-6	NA	TGTGCCAGCAGCTTAGATTACGACAGATCATACACCTTC	CASSLDYDRSYTF
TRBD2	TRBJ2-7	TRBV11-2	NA	TGTGCCAGCACCTCGGGCGGGAGTAGGGAAGAGCAGTACTTC	CASTSGGSREEQYF
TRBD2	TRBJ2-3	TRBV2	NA	TGTGCCAGCGGTCGGGGGGGGGCTAGCACAGATACGCAGTATTTT	CASGRGGASTDTQYF
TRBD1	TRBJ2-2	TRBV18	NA	TGTGCCAGCTCACGACAGGGGGGAACGGCCGGGGAGCTGTTTTTT	CASSRQGGTAGELFF
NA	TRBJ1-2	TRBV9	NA	TGTGCCAGCAGCCCCATGGAGGGGCCTAACTATGGCTACACCTTC	CASSPMEGPNYGYTF
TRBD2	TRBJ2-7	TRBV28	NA	TGTGCCAGCAGTCTAGCGGGAGGGCCTATCTACGAGCAGTACTTC	CASSLAGGPIYEQYF
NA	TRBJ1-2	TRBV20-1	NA	TGCAGTGGTGAGATTTTCTATGGCTACACCTTC	CSGEIFYGYTF
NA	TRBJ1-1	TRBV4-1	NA	TGCGCCAGCAGCCAAGTCCGGATTGAGGACACTGAAGCTTTCTTT	CASSQVRIEDTEAFF
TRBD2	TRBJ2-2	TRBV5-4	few	TGTGCCATCACCTGGGGGGGAAGCACCGGGGAGCTGTTTTTT	CAITWGGSTGELFF
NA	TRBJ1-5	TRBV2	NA	TGTGCCAGCAGTGAAGCGGGGGCTATTCCTAATCAGCCCCAGCATTTT	CASSEAGAIPNQPQHF
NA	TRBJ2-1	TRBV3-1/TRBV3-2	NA	TGTGCCAGCAGCCAGGCACAGGTCAATGAGCAGTTCTTC	CASSQAQVNEQFF
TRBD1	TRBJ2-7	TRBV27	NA	TGTGCCAGCAGTTTCGGGCCAGGACAGGCGACCTCCTACGAGCAGTACTTC	CASSFGPGQATSYEQYF
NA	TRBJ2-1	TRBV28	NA	TGTGCCAGCAGTTCGGACCAGCGGGAGCAGTTCTTC	CASSSDQREQFF
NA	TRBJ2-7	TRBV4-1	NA	TGCGCCAGCAGCCAAGATGAAACTAGCAGTTCCTCCTACGAGCAGTACTTC	CASSQDETSSSSYEQYF
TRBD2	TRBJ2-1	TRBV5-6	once	TGTGCCAGCGCAGGACTAGCGCTACAAAATGAGCAGTTCTTC	CASAGLALQNEQFF
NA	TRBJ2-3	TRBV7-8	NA	TGTGCCAGCAGCCCCATGACAGATACGCAGTATTTT	CASSPMTDTQYF
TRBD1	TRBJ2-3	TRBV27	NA	TGTGCCAGCAGTCCCTCGACAGGGCCAGATACGCAGTATTTT	CASSPSTGPDTQYF
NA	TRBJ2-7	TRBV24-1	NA	TGTGCCACCAGTGGAGGAGGACAGCAGTACTTC	CATSGGGQQYF
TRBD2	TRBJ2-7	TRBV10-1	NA	TGCGCCAGCAAGATGGTAGCGGGAGTGTCCTACGAGCAGTACTTC	CASKMVAGVSYEQYF
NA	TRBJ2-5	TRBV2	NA	TGTGCCAGCAGGCCCGGTAGGGCGGGATATGAGACCCAGTACTTC	CASRPGRAGYETQYF